Listed here are 14 T cell receptor beta chains from one sample, sequenced in a study of shared clonotypes between healthy human individuals. The data were produced by immunoSEQ multiplex PCR, yet TCRdb's version contains in-frame clones alone and is incomplete. The sample consists of roughly 2.5 million clones, around 90% of them appearing once. The specimen was naive CD4+ T cells sorted from blood. Indicated subset: CD45RA+ positively selected. The receptors were sampled from a man aged 18 to 35 in good health.

The V call is TRBV6-5, the J call TRBJ2-7; 8 bases align to TRBD2. This CDR3 is 15 amino acids long. From germline, CDR1 is MNHEY and CDR2 SVGAGI. Germline trimming cut 5 bases from V and 2 bases from J; bases unmatched to any gene: 8. The chain's CDR3 is CASSKLAANPYEQYF. CDR3 nucleotide sequence: TGTGCCAGCAGTAAACTAGCGGCCAATCCCTACGAGCAGTACTTC.

The chain uses TRBV5-1 and TRBJ1-2; D is unclear. The CDR3 consists of 13 residues. The germline V and J ends were trimmed by 0 bases and 7 bases, with 10 bases remaining between them. The germline CDR1 and CDR2 sequences are SGHRS and YFSETQ. The CDR3 nucleotides read TGCGCCAGCAGCTTGGACTTCACTAGTGGCTACACCTTC. Translated: CASSLDFTSGYTF. The whole variable domain, filled in from reference TRBV5-1 and TRBJ1-2, reads KAGVTQTPRYLIKTRGQQVTLSCSPISGHRSVSWYQQTPGQGLQFLFEYFSETQRNKGNFPGRFSGRQFSNSRSEMNVSTLELGDSALYLCASSLDFTSGYTFGSGTRLTVV.

This chain uses TRBV6-6 with TRBJ2-1; perhaps TRBD1 as D (5 bases). The CDR3 has 11 amino acids. Trimming shortened V by 5 bases and J by 11 bases, and 10 bases separated the two germline ends. CDR1 and CDR2 from the germline V gene are MNHNY and SVGAGI (reference sequence). CDR3 DNA: TGTGCCAGCAGTCCAGGGAATCAGCAGTTCTTC. Translation gives CASSPGNQQFF.

This rearrangement joins TRBV5-1 to TRBJ1-2; 9 nucleotides agree with TRBD1. This CDR3 is built from 13 residues. Germline CDR1 and CDR2: SGHRS and YFSETQ. V shed 4 bases, J shed 8 bases, and the junction held 6 bases outside the gene matches. CDR3 in amino acids: CASSGTGTMGYTF. The CDR3 bases are TGCGCCAGCAGCGGGACAGGGACTATGGGCTACACCTTC.

The chain carries TRBV18 and TRBJ1-6; 7 nucleotides match TRBD1. From germline, CDR1 is KGHSH and CDR2 LQKENI. The CDR3 contains 15 residues. V dropped 6 bases and J dropped 8; count of bases not matched to a gene: 10. CDR3 in amino acids: CASSHKGQKDSPLHF. CDR3 nucleotide sequence: TGTGCCAGCTCGCATAAGGGACAGAAGGATTCACCCCTCCACTTT.

The chain carries TRBV7-2 and TRBJ1-6; D possibly corresponds to TRBD1 (5 bases). Trimming removed 4 bases from V and 10 bases from J, with 17 bases in between. This CDR3 has 15 residues. Germline V gives CDR1 SGHTA, CDR2 FQGNSA. Written as DNA, the CDR3 is TGTGCCAGCAGCTCAGGGACGTGGGGCGCATCACCCCTCCACTTT. Encoded protein: CASSSGTWGASPLHF.

The chain uses TRBV5-4 and TRBJ1-5; no definite D call. This CDR3 has 15 residues. CDR1 is SGHNT, CDR2 YYREEE, per germline (reference sequence). Deletions cut 4 bases from V and 0 bases from J, with 11 bases between. CDR3 coding DNA: TGTGCCAGCAGCGACGGTCGTTATAGCAATCAGCCCCAGCATTTT. This codes for CASSDGRYSNQPQHF.

For this clone: The sample holds other DNA sequences that translate to the same CDR3. CDR3 sequence (DNA): TGTGCCAGCAGGGCAAACACTGAAGCTTTCTTT. This translates into CASRANTEAFF. This rearrangement joins TRBV6-1 to TRBJ1-1; D is unclear. The length of the CDR3 is 11 residues. Trimming took off 6 bases at V and 2 bases at J, with 4 bases between the two ends. Germline values: CDR1 MNHNS, CDR2 SASEGT.

This clone was counted once. In the same sample, other DNA sequences code for this CDR3. The chain couples TRBV5-4 to TRBJ2-5, with TRBD2 identical over 9 bases. The CDR3 runs 16 residues. Looked up from germline, CDR1 is SGHNT and CDR2 is YYREEE (reference sequence). After removal of 0 bases from V and 2 bases from J, the junction contained 5 bases not matched to a gene. The CDR3 protein is CASSLEAGGRQETQYF. In DNA, the CDR3 is TGTGCCAGCAGCTTGGAGGCGGGAGGGAGGCAAGAGACCCAGTACTTC.

Note on this clone: Other nucleotide sequences from this sample produce the same CDR3. The CDR3: CASSETPYEQYF. Here the CDR3 DNA reads TGTGCCAGCAGTGAAACCCCCTACGAGCAGTACTTC. The genes are TRBV2 and TRBJ2-7; D unclear. The germline V gene encodes CDR1 SNHLY and CDR2 FYNNEI. The length of the CDR3 is 12 residues. V dropped 2 bases and J dropped 2 bases, with 4 bases sitting between them. The variable domain in full, with the rest retrieved from reference TRBV2 and TRBJ2-7, is EPEVTQTPSHQVTQMGQEVILRCVPISNHLYFYWYRQILGQKVEFLVSFYNNEISEKSEIFDDQFSVERPDGSNFTLKIRSTKLEDSAMYFCASSETPYEQYFGPGTRLTVT.

On this clone: Other DNA sequences in this sample translate to the same CDR3. The V call is TRBV5-1, the J call TRBJ2-7, with 8 bases lining up with TRBD2. Trimming cost V 0 bases and J 2 bases; bases outside gene matches: 4. Per germline, CDR1 SGHRS and CDR2 YFSETQ. There are 15 residues in the CDR3. The CDR3 nucleotides are TGCGCCAGCAGCTTGGATCCGGGAGGGCCCTACGAGCAGTACTTC. It translates to CASSLDPGGPYEQYF.

The V and J genes are TRBV5-1 and TRBJ2-7; 7 nucleotides line up with TRBD1. The CDR3 totals 14 residues. Germline V CDR1 and CDR2: SGHRS, YFSETQ. The J segment lost 4 bases and the V segment lost 4 bases, leaving 8 bases of the junction unmatched. The chain's CDR3 is CASSMGTVGYEQYF. The CDR3 coding sequence is TGCGCCAGCAGCATGGGGACAGTAGGATACGAGCAGTACTTC. Based on the CDR3 plus reference TRBV5-1 and TRBJ2-7, the full variable domain is KAGVTQTPRYLIKTRGQQVTLSCSPISGHRSVSWYQQTPGQGLQFLFEYFSETQRNKGNFPGRFSGRQFSNSRSEMNVSTLELGDSALYLCASSMGTVGYEQYFGPGTRLTVT.

The chain carries TRBV5-1 and TRBJ2-6; weak D call: TRBD1 (6 bases). This CDR3 spans 16 amino acids. Per the germline V gene, CDR1 is SGHRS and CDR2 is YFSETQ. V was shortened by 2 bases and J by 0 bases, with 9 bases between the two germline ends. The DNA for the CDR3 is TGCGCCAGCAGCTTCACAGGGATCTCTGGGGCCAACGTCCTGACTTTC. Translation: CASSFTGISGANVLTF.

The table lists this clone with a count of one. The V call is TRBV7-2, the J call TRBJ2-1; D may be TRBD1 (6 bases). Trimming stripped 3 bases from V and 5 bases from J, with 14 bases between. Germline V gene sequence: CDR1 SGHTA, CDR2 FQGNSA. CDR3 length: 15 residues. CDR3 sequence reads: CASSFGGGPNNEQFF. CDR3 sequence (DNA): TGTGCCAGCAGCTTTGGTGGGGGCCCCAACAATGAGCAGTTCTTC.